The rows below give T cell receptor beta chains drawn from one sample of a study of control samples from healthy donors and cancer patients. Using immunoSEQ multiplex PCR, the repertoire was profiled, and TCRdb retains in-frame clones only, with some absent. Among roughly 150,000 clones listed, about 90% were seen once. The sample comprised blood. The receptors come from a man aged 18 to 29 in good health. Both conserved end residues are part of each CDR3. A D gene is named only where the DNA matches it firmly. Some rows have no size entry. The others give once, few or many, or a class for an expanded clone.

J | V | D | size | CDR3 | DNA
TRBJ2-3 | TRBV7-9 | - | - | CASSFQRARTDTQYF | TGTGCCAGCAGCTTTCAGCGCGCTCGCACAGATACGCAGTATTTT
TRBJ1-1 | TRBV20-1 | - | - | CSAQPRTEAFF | TGCAGTGCCCAACCCCGGACTGAAGCTTTCTTT
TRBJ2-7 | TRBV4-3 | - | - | CASSLSSGEGGYEQYF | TGCGCCAGCAGCCTTTCCTCCGGGGAAGGAGGATACGAGCAGTACTTC
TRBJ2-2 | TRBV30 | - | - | CAWSRRNTGELFF | TGTGCCTGGAGTCGAAGGAACACCGGGGAGCTGTTTTTT
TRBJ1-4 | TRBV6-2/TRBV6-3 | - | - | CASSYRQPTNEKLFF | TGTGCCAGCAGTTACCGCCAACCAACTAATGAAAAACTGTTTTTT
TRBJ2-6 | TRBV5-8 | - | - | CASSRGQTGANVLTF | TGTGCCAGCAGCCGAGGACAAACTGGGGCCAACGTCCTGACTTTC
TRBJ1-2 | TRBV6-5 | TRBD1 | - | CASSSQRQGGGYGYTF | TGTGCCAGCAGTTCCCAACGACAGGGAGGGGGCTATGGCTACACCTTC
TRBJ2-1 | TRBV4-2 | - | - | CASSHGNEQFF | TGTGCCAGCAGCCACGGGAATGAGCAGTTCTTC
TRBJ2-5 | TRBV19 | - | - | CASGGQRGETQYF | TGTGCCAGTGGGGGACAAAGGGGAGAGACCCAGTACTTC
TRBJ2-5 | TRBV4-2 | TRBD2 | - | CASSPLAGLQETQYF | TGTGCCAGCAGCCCCTTAGCGGGACTCCAAGAGACCCAGTACTTC
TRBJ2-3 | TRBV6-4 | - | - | CASPQGTDTQYF | TGTGCCAGCCCTCAGGGCACAGATACGCAGTATTTT
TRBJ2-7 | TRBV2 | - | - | CASSEGPTSKSYEQYF | TGTGCCAGCAGTGAAGGTCCGACATCCAAATCCTACGAGCAGTACTTC
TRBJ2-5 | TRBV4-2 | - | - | CASSQDNSAETQYF | TGTGCCAGCAGCCAAGATAACAGTGCGGAGACCCAGTACTTC
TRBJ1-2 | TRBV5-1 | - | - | CASDSSENYGYTF | TGCGCCAGCGACAGCTCGGAGAACTATGGCTACACCTTC
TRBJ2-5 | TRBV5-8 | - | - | CASSWGDTLSQETQYF | TGTGCCAGCAGCTGGGGGGACACCCTATCCCAAGAGACCCAGTACTTC
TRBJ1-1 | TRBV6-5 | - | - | CASTPPGGTEAFF | TGTGCCAGCACCCCCCCGGGGGGCACTGAAGCTTTCTTT
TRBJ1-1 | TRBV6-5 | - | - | CASSFDRRPENTEAFF | TGTGCCAGCAGTTTCGACAGGCGACCTGAGAACACTGAAGCTTTCTTT
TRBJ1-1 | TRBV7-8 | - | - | CASSSSITMNTEAFF | TGTGCCAGCAGCTCTTCGATCACTATGAACACTGAAGCTTTCTTT
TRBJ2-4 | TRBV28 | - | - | CASSFGGPGVAKNIQYF | TGTGCCAGCAGTTTTGGTGGCCCAGGTGTAGCCAAAAACATTCAGTACTTC
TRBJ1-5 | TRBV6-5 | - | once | CASSSGNQPQHF | TGTGCCAGCAGTTCAGGCAATCAGCCCCAGCATTTT
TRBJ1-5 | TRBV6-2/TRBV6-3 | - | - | CASSYSNSNQPQHF | TGTGCCAGCAGTTACTCGAATTCTAATCAGCCCCAGCATTTT
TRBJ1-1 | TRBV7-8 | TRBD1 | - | CASSAAQGVNTEAFF | TGTGCCAGCAGCGCAGCACAGGGGGTGAACACTGAAGCTTTCTTT
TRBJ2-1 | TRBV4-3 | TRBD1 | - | CASSHVRDSYNEQFF | TGCGCCAGCAGCCATGTCCGGGACAGCTACAATGAGCAGTTCTTC
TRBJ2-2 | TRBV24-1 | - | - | CATSYTGELFF | TGTGCCACCAGCTACACCGGGGAGCTGTTTTTT
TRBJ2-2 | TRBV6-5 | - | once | CASNPGRDTGELFF | TGTGCCAGCAACCCAGGCAGGGATACCGGGGAGCTGTTTTTT
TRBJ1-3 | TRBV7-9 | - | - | CASSLPGKLYF | TGTGCCAGCAGCTTGCCTGGAAAGCTATATTTT
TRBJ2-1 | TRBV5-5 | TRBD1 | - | CASSLGTGWYEQFF | TGTGCCAGCAGCTTGGGGACAGGGTGGTATGAGCAGTTCTTC
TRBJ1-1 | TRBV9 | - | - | CASSVGAANTEAFF | TGTGCCAGCAGCGTAGGGGCAGCCAACACTGAAGCTTTCTTT
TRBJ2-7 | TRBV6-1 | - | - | CASRDPAGEAEQYF | TGTGCCAGCCGTGACCCCGCAGGGGAGGCCGAGCAGTACTTC
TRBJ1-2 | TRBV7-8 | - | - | CASSLAAGGTDGYTF | TGTGCCAGCAGCTTAGCGGCGGGGGGCACAGATGGCTACACCTTC
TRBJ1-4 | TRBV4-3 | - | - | CASSQERGPGGGKLFF | TGCGCCAGCAGCCAAGAAAGGGGCCCCGGCGGGGGAAAACTGTTTTTT
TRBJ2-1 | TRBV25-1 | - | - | CASTGTYEQFF | TGTGCCAGCACCGGGACCTATGAGCAGTTCTTC
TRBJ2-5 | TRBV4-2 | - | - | CASSQDLGSETQYF | TGTGCCAGCAGCCAAGATCTGGGGTCTGAGACCCAGTACTTC
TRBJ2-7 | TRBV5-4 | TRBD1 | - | CASSPPGQGEQYF | TGTGCCAGCAGCCCGCCGGGACAGGGCGAGCAGTACTTC
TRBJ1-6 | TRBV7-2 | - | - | CASSLAVFGSPLHF | TGTGCCAGCAGCTTAGCGGTATTTGGTTCACCCCTCCACTTT
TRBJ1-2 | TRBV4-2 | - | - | CASSDISDVNYGYTF | TGTGCCAGCAGCGACATATCCGACGTGAACTATGGCTACACCTTC
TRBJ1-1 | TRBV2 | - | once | CASRGERGLGTEAFF | TGTGCCAGCAGAGGCGAAAGGGGCCTTGGGACTGAAGCTTTCTTT
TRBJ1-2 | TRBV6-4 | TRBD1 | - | CASSDSVGGGYTF | TGTGCCAGCAGTGACTCGGTAGGGGGCGGCTACACCTTC
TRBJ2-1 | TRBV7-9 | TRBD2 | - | CASSLGRGSSYNEQFF | TGTGCCAGCAGCTTAGGGCGGGGGAGCTCCTACAATGAGCAGTTCTTC
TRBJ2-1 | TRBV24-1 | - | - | CATSDRFNEQFF | TGTGCCACCAGTGACAGGTTCAATGAGCAGTTCTTC
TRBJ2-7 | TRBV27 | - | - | CASREITGYEQYF | TGTGCCAGCAGAGAAATAACAGGATACGAGCAGTACTTC
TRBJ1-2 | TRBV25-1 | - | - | CASSESSAANYGYTF | TGTGCCAGCAGTGAATCCTCGGCAGCTAACTATGGCTACACCTTC
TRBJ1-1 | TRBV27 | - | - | CASSRSGDGLRGTEAFF | TGTGCCAGCTCCCGGTCAGGGGATGGTTTAAGAGGCACTGAAGCTTTCTTT
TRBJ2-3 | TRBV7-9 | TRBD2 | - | CASSSGLAGRDTQYF | TGTGCCAGCAGCTCGGGACTAGCGGGGAGAGATACGCAGTATTTT
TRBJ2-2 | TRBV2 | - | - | CASSVFTTNTGELFF | TGTGCCAGCAGTGTATTCACCACGAACACCGGGGAGCTGTTTTTT
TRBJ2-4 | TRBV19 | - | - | CASSNRDIGKNIQYF | TGTGCCAGTAGCAACAGGGACATCGGCAAAAACATTCAGTACTTC
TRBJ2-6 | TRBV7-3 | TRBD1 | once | CASSLDRAGSGANVLTF | TGTGCCAGCAGCTTAGACAGGGCGGGCTCTGGGGCCAACGTCCTGACTTTC
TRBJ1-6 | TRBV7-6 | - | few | CASSPDSGYNSPLHF | TGTGCCAGCAGCCCGGACAGCGGCTATAATTCACCCCTCCACTTT
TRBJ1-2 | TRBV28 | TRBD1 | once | CASRGTGVNYGYTF | TGTGCCAGCAGGGGGACAGGGGTTAACTATGGCTACACCTTC
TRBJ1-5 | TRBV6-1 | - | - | CASSELDSNQPQHF | TGTGCCAGCAGTGAACTGGATAGCAATCAGCCCCAGCATTTT
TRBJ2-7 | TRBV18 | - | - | CASSPGGQGSYEQYF | TGTGCCAGCTCCCCGGGAGGACAGGGCTCCTACGAGCAGTACTTC
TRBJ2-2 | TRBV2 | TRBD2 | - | CATKGLAGGPSTGELFF | TGTGCCACCAAGGGACTAGCGGGGGGGCCTAGCACCGGGGAGCTGTTTTTT
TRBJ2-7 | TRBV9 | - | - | CASSVDVGAYEQYF | TGTGCCAGCAGCGTAGATGTAGGGGCCTACGAGCAGTACTTC